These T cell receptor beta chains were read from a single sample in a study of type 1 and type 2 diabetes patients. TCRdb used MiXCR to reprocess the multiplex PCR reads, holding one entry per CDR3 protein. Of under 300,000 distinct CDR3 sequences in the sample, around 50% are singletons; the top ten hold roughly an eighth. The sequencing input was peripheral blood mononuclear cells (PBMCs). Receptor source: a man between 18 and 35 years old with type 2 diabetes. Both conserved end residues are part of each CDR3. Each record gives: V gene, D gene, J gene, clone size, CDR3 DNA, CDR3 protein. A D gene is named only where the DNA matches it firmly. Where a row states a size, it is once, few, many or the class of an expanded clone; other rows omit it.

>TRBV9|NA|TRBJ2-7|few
TGTGCCAGCAGCGAGGGAGCCCAAGACTACGAGCAGTACTTC
CASSEGAQDYEQYF
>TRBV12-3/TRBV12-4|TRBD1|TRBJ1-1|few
TGTGCCAGCAGAAGACAGGGGAGTCGGGGCACTGAAGCTTTCTTT
CASRRQGSRGTEAFF
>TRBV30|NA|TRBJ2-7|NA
TGTGCCTGGACTTTTAGCTACGAGCAGTACTTC
CAWTFSYEQYF
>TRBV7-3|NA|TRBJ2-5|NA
TGTGCCAGCAGCTTAATACTGGCGGAGACCCAGTACTTC
CASSLILAETQYF
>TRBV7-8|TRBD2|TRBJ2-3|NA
TGTGCCAGCAGCTTATTCGGGGGGGGATTCACAGATACGCAGTATTTT
CASSLFGGGFTDTQYF
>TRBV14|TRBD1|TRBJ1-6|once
TGTGCCAGCAGCCTTGGGACAGGGGGTTATTCACCCCTCCACTTT
CASSLGTGGYSPLHF
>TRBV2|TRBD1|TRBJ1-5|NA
TGTGCCAGCAGTTGGACAGGGGTGGGCAATCAGCCCCAGCATTTT
CASSWTGVGNQPQHF
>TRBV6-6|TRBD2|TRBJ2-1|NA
TGTGCCAGCAGTGAAGGTCCAGCGGGGGTTGATGAGCAGTTCTTC
CASSEGPAGVDEQFF
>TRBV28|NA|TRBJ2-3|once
TGTGCCAGCAGCCGCCACGGCATGTTCGAACACACAGATACGCAGTATTTT
CASSRHGMFEHTDTQYF
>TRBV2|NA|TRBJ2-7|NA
TGTGCCAGCAAACCGGGAGCCTCCTACGAGCAGTACTTC
CASKPGASYEQYF
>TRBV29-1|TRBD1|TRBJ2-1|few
TGCAGCGTTGAGTTTGCTGTAGGACAGGGATTTATCAATGAGCAGTTCTTC
CSVEFAVGQGFINEQFF
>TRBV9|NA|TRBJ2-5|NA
TGCGCCAGCAGCGTAGTGCCTGGGGGGGCTAAGACCCAGTACTTC
CASSVVPGGAKTQYF
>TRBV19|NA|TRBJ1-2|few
TGTGCCAGTAGTGCCCGCCAGGCCTATGGCTACACCTTC
CASSARQAYGYTF
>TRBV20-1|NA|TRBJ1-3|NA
TGCAGTGCTCCGACAGACTCTGGAAACACCATATATTTT
CSAPTDSGNTIYF
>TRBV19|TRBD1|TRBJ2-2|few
TGTGCCAGCGGGGGACAGGTCTCCACCGGGGAGCTGTTTTTT
CASGGQVSTGELFF
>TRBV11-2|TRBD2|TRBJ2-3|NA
TGTGCCAGCAGCTCAAGACTAGCGGGTCCTAGCACAGATACGCAGTATTTT
CASSSRLAGPSTDTQYF
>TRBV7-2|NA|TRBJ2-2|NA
TGTGCCAGCAAACCGGACCCCACGAACACCGGGGAGCTGTTTTTT
CASKPDPTNTGELFF
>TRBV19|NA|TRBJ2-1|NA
TGTGCCAGTAGTATCTCCGCGACCCGGACGCCCGAGCAGTTCTTC
CASSISATRTPEQFF